Below, 3 T cell receptor beta chains from the same sample are listed, as sequenced in a study of cytomegalovirus exposure and HLA in healthy donors (dated by TCRdb to the late 2010s). The library came from the immunoSEQ multiplex PCR assay. A mixture of 60 forward primers for TCR Vbeta segments and 13 reverse primers for TCR Jbeta segments was used in the multiplex PCR. The table comes from immuneACCESS by way of TCRdb, which keeps in-frame sequences with V and J called. Part of the clones is missing from these tables; in studies checked, under half for an unresolved V gene and the rest for unknown reasons. The sample contains about 190,000 clones, around 86% of them found a single time. In total, the top ten clones hold under 2% of the sample. The specimen was PBMCs. The receptor set was obtained from a woman aged 18-30 years in good health and CMV-seronegative.

The V gene is TRBV9, the J gene TRBJ1-3, with D perhaps TRBD1 (6 bases). Trimming took 1 base from V and 1 from J, leaving 12 bases between them. This CDR3 is built from 16 residues. CDR1 SGDLS and CDR2 YYNGEE come from the germline V gene. CDR3 sequence reads: CASSVYRDLSGNTIYF. The CDR3 nucleotides are TGTGCCAGCAGCGTATACAGGGATCTTTCTGGAAACACCATATATTTT.

V gene TRBV7-9 combines with J gene TRBJ2-5; 9 bases are a match to TRBD2. The CDR3 runs to 13 residues. The trim removed 10 bases at V and 4 bases at J, leaving 7 bases unmatched. The germline V gene encodes CDR1 SEHNR and CDR2 FQNEAQ (reference sequence). CDR3 coding DNA: TGTGCCACTAGCGGGATGATGGTAGAGACCCAGTACTTC. Translated, it gives CATSGMMVETQYF.

In DNA form, the CDR3 reads TGTGCCAGCAGCTTAGGAACAGAAGAGACCCAGTACTTC. This codes for CASSLGTEETQYF. The chain employs TRBV7-2 and TRBJ2-5; no definite D call. The CDR3 totals 13 residues. The germline gives CDR1 SGHTA, CDR2 FQGNSA. V lost 1 base, J lost 3 bases, and 6 bases lay in between. Complete variable domain (other parts from reference TRBV7-2 and TRBJ2-5): GAGVSQSPSNKVTEKGKDVELRCDPISGHTALYWYRQSLGQGLEFLIYFQGNSAPDKSGLPSDRFSAERTGGSVSTLTIQRTQQEDSAVYLCASSLGTEETQYFGPGTRLLVL.